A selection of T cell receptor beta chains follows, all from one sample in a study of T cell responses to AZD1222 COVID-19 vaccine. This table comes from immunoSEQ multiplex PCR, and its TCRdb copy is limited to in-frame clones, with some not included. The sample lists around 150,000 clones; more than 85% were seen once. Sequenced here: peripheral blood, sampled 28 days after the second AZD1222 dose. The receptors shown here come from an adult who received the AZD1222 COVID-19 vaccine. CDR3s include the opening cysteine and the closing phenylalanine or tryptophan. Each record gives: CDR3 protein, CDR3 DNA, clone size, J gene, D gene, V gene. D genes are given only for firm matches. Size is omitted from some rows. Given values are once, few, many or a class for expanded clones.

CDR3 protein: CASSQERWRSSNTEAFF; CDR3 DNA: TGTGCCAGCAGCCAAGAAAGGTGGCGGAGTTCCAACACTGAAGCTTTCTTT; clone size: .; J gene: TRBJ1-1; D gene: .; V gene: TRBV14
CDR3 protein: CASSKHALSVGQGDEQFF; CDR3 DNA: TGTGCCAGCAGTAAACACGCCCTCTCTGTTGGGCAGGGTGATGAGCAGTTCTTC; clone size: .; J gene: TRBJ2-1; D gene: .; V gene: TRBV25-1
CDR3 protein: CASIGLRDQPQHF; CDR3 DNA: TGTGCCAGCATTGGCCTACGGGATCAGCCCCAGCATTTT; clone size: .; J gene: TRBJ1-5; D gene: .; V gene: TRBV2
CDR3 protein: CASSQPGQGYGYTF; CDR3 DNA: TGCGCCAGCAGCCAGCCGGGACAGGGTTATGGCTACACCTTC; clone size: .; J gene: TRBJ1-2; D gene: TRBD1; V gene: TRBV4-1
CDR3 protein: CAWSVHLMGPEAFF; CDR3 DNA: TGTGCCTGGAGTGTACATTTGATGGGGCCTGAAGCTTTCTTT; clone size: few; J gene: TRBJ1-1; D gene: .; V gene: TRBV30
CDR3 protein: CASRTPPYNEQFF; CDR3 DNA: TGTGCCAGCAGGACTCCCCCCTACAATGAGCAGTTCTTC; clone size: .; J gene: TRBJ2-1; D gene: .; V gene: TRBV28
CDR3 protein: CASSLIRWDNSYEQYF; CDR3 DNA: TGTGCCAGCAGTTTAATAAGGTGGGACAACTCCTACGAGCAGTACTTC; clone size: .; J gene: TRBJ2-7; D gene: .; V gene: TRBV28
CDR3 protein: CASSLEHEQFF; CDR3 DNA: TGCGCCAGCAGCTTGGAACACGAGCAGTTCTTC; clone size: .; J gene: TRBJ2-1; D gene: .; V gene: TRBV5-1
CDR3 protein: CASSARRNYGYTF; CDR3 DNA: TGTGCCAGCAGTGCGAGGAGGAACTATGGCTACACCTTC; clone size: .; J gene: TRBJ1-2; D gene: .; V gene: TRBV5-5
CDR3 protein: CASSLITDTQYF; CDR3 DNA: TGTGCCAGCAGCTTAATCACAGATACGCAGTATTTT; clone size: .; J gene: TRBJ2-3; D gene: .; V gene: TRBV7-6
CDR3 protein: CASSQREGKREQYF; CDR3 DNA: TGTGCCAGCAGCCAGCGGGAGGGGAAAAGAGAGCAGTACTTC; clone size: .; J gene: TRBJ2-7; D gene: TRBD2; V gene: TRBV3-1/TRBV3-2
CDR3 protein: CASSDTGVSGEAFF; CDR3 DNA: TGTGCCAGCAGCGATACAGGGGTTTCGGGTGAAGCTTTCTTT; clone size: .; J gene: TRBJ1-1; D gene: TRBD1; V gene: TRBV9
CDR3 protein: CASSSFFTSYEQYF; CDR3 DNA: TGTGCCAGCAGCTCCTTCTTTACTTCCTACGAGCAGTACTTC; clone size: .; J gene: TRBJ2-7; D gene: .; V gene: TRBV5-8
CDR3 protein: CATSDKAPASGETQYF; CDR3 DNA: TGTGCCACCAGTGACAAAGCTCCCGCATCCGGAGAGACCCAGTACTTC; clone size: .; J gene: TRBJ2-5; D gene: .; V gene: TRBV24-1
CDR3 protein: CASSRTSGGTYEQYF; CDR3 DNA: TGTGCCAGCAGCCGGACTAGCGGGGGGACCTACGAGCAGTACTTC; clone size: .; J gene: TRBJ2-7; D gene: TRBD2; V gene: TRBV9
CDR3 protein: CASSFSGDYGYTF; CDR3 DNA: TGTGCCAGCAGCTTTTCAGGGGACTATGGCTACACCTTC; clone size: .; J gene: TRBJ1-2; D gene: .; V gene: TRBV7-2
CDR3 protein: CASSLEQITGELFF; CDR3 DNA: TGCGCCAGCAGCTTGGAGCAGATCACCGGGGAGCTGTTTTTT; clone size: .; J gene: TRBJ2-2; D gene: .; V gene: TRBV5-1
CDR3 protein: CASSAQGATSSGNTIYF; CDR3 DNA: TGTGCCAGTAGTGCTCAAGGAGCCACTAGCTCTGGAAACACCATATATTTT; clone size: few; J gene: TRBJ1-3; D gene: .; V gene: TRBV19
CDR3 protein: CASSFTGSADTQYF; CDR3 DNA: TGTGCCAGCAGTTTTACAGGCTCCGCGGATACGCAGTATTTT; clone size: .; J gene: TRBJ2-3; D gene: .; V gene: TRBV27
CDR3 protein: CASSQGLANSETQYF; CDR3 DNA: TGCGCCAGCAGCCAAGGACTAGCGAACTCGGAGACCCAGTACTTC; clone size: .; J gene: TRBJ2-5; D gene: TRBD2; V gene: TRBV4-1
CDR3 protein: CASSRTGGTEAFF; CDR3 DNA: TGTGCCAGCAGCCGCACCGGGGGCACTGAAGCTTTCTTT; clone size: .; J gene: TRBJ1-1; D gene: .; V gene: TRBV7-9
CDR3 protein: CASSLTGKNTQYF; CDR3 DNA: TGTGCCAGCAGTTTGACGGGGAAAAATACGCAGTATTTT; clone size: .; J gene: TRBJ2-3; D gene: .; V gene: TRBV28
CDR3 protein: CASSLGAGGRTEAFF; CDR3 DNA: TGTGCCAGCAGTTTAGGGGCAGGGGGGAGAACTGAAGCTTTCTTT; clone size: .; J gene: TRBJ1-1; D gene: TRBD1; V gene: TRBV28
CDR3 protein: CASSQDRQGLANEQFF; CDR3 DNA: TGCGCCAGCAGCCAAGATCGGCAGGGGTTGGCCAATGAGCAGTTCTTC; clone size: once; J gene: TRBJ2-1; D gene: .; V gene: TRBV4-1
CDR3 protein: CASSQGDRANQPQHF; CDR3 DNA: TGTGCCAGCAGCCAGGGGGACAGGGCTAATCAGCCCCAGCATTTT; clone size: .; J gene: TRBJ1-5; D gene: TRBD1; V gene: TRBV16
CDR3 protein: CASSKTGKPYEQYF; CDR3 DNA: TGCGCCAGCAGCAAGACTGGGAAACCCTACGAGCAGTACTTC; clone size: .; J gene: TRBJ2-7; D gene: .; V gene: TRBV4-1
CDR3 protein: CASSPVADEQYF; CDR3 DNA: TGTGCCAGCTCACCAGTAGCGGACGAGCAGTACTTC; clone size: .; J gene: TRBJ2-7; D gene: .; V gene: TRBV18
CDR3 protein: CAARSTGGYGFGYTF; CDR3 DNA: TGTGCGGCCCGCAGTACAGGGGGCTATGGGTTTGGCTACACCTTC; clone size: few; J gene: TRBJ1-2; D gene: TRBD1; V gene: TRBV28
CDR3 protein: CASSPRTGSGNQPQHF; CDR3 DNA: TGTGCCAGCAGTCCCCGGACAGGGTCGGGCAATCAGCCCCAGCATTTT; clone size: .; J gene: TRBJ1-5; D gene: TRBD1; V gene: TRBV28
CDR3 protein: CAWSLLGTGAYEQYF; CDR3 DNA: TGTGCCTGGAGTCTGCTTGGGACAGGCGCCTACGAGCAGTACTTC; clone size: .; J gene: TRBJ2-7; D gene: TRBD1; V gene: TRBV30
CDR3 protein: CSVRISDYTF; CDR3 DNA: TGCAGCGTTCGGATCAGTGACTACACCTTC; clone size: .; J gene: TRBJ1-2; D gene: .; V gene: TRBV29-1
CDR3 protein: CASSLDIAVRYEQYF; CDR3 DNA: TGTGCCAGCAGCTTAGATATAGCGGTACGTTACGAGCAGTACTTC; clone size: .; J gene: TRBJ2-7; D gene: .; V gene: TRBV11-3
CDR3 protein: CASSIDAVNTEAFF; CDR3 DNA: TGTGCCAGCAGTATAGACGCCGTGAACACTGAAGCTTTCTTT; clone size: .; J gene: TRBJ1-1; D gene: .; V gene: TRBV7-9
CDR3 protein: CASSLTGANGYTF; CDR3 DNA: TGTGCCAGCAGCCTGACAGGGGCTAATGGCTACACCTTC; clone size: .; J gene: TRBJ1-2; D gene: TRBD1; V gene: TRBV11-3
CDR3 protein: CASSPILGQPQHF; CDR3 DNA: TGTGCCAGCAGTCCAATTTTAGGGCAGCCCCAGCATTTT; clone size: .; J gene: TRBJ1-5; D gene: .; V gene: TRBV12-3/TRBV12-4
CDR3 protein: CASSLEGARFGEQYF; CDR3 DNA: TGCGCCAGCAGCTTGGAGGGGGCTAGGTTTGGCGAGCAGTACTTC; clone size: .; J gene: TRBJ2-7; D gene: TRBD1; V gene: TRBV5-1
CDR3 protein: CASSYIDRDLGYTF; CDR3 DNA: TGTGCCAGCAGTTACATCGACAGAGACCTAGGCTACACCTTC; clone size: once; J gene: TRBJ1-2; D gene: .; V gene: TRBV6-2/TRBV6-3
CDR3 protein: CASSLTGNYGYTF; CDR3 DNA: TGTGCCAGCAGCCTTACAGGGAACTATGGCTACACCTTC; clone size: .; J gene: TRBJ1-2; D gene: .; V gene: TRBV28
CDR3 protein: CASSLNTGELFF; CDR3 DNA: TGTGCCAGCAGTTTGAACACCGGGGAGCTGTTTTTT; clone size: .; J gene: TRBJ2-2; D gene: .; V gene: TRBV28
CDR3 protein: CATRARIRTEAFF; CDR3 DNA: TGTGCCACCAGGGCCCGGATTAGGACTGAAGCTTTCTTT; clone size: .; J gene: TRBJ1-1; D gene: .; V gene: TRBV24-1
CDR3 protein: CAISGALGPGELFF; CDR3 DNA: TGTGCCATCAGTGGGGCCCTAGGGCCCGGGGAGCTGTTTTTT; clone size: once; J gene: TRBJ2-2; D gene: .; V gene: TRBV10-3
CDR3 protein: CAISRVVGTEAFF; CDR3 DNA: TGTGCCATCAGTAGGGTGGTGGGCACTGAAGCTTTCTTT; clone size: .; J gene: TRBJ1-1; D gene: .; V gene: TRBV10-3
CDR3 protein: CASSLSGGTNYGYTF; CDR3 DNA: TGTGCCAGCAGTTTATCGGGGGGGACTAACTATGGCTACACCTTC; clone size: .; J gene: TRBJ1-2; D gene: .; V gene: TRBV27
CDR3 protein: CASSFPLDTRLAGDQETQYF; CDR3 DNA: TGTGCCAGCAGTTTCCCTCTAGACACACGACTAGCGGGAGACCAAGAGACCCAGTACTTC; clone size: .; J gene: TRBJ2-5; D gene: TRBD2; V gene: TRBV28
CDR3 protein: CASSLTGSNTEAFF; CDR3 DNA: TGCGCCAGCAGCTTAACAGGGAGTAACACTGAAGCTTTCTTT; clone size: .; J gene: TRBJ1-1; D gene: .; V gene: TRBV5-1